These 27 T cell receptor beta chains were all obtained from the same sample, sequenced in a study of OX40 agonist ivuxolimab in advanced cancers. Libraries were prepared by immunoSEQ multiplex PCR; TCRdb keeps only in-frame clonotypes and omits some of them. The sample shows 40,000 or so clones, roughly 80% of them seen only once. Sequenced here: CD4+ or CD8+ T cells sorted from blood, sampled in a trial of the OX40 agonist ivuxolimab. These receptors all stem from an adult with an advanced solid tumor such as melanoma, head and neck, liver or kidney cancer.

The chain couples TRBV4-2 to TRBJ1-3; tentatively, D is TRBD1 (5 bases). Deletions cut 1 base from V and 1 base from J, with 14 bases between. In germline, CDR1 is LGHNA, CDR2 YNFKEQ. The CDR3 length is 17 residues. The CDR3: CASSQAPGALSGNTIYF. Here the CDR3 DNA reads TGTGCCAGCAGCCAAGCGCCCGGGGCCCTATCTGGAAACACCATATATTTT.

This clone showed up just once. The chain has TRBV7-9 and TRBJ2-7; a weak D match, TRBD2 (7 bases). The V gene lost 5 bases and the J gene lost 7 bases, with 12 bases spanning the gap. This CDR3 has 12 residues. Germline values: CDR1 SEHNR, CDR2 FQNEAQ (reference sequence). CDR3 amino acids: CASSGRGREQYF. Written as DNA, the CDR3 is TGTGCCAGCAGCGGGAGGGGGAGGGAGCAGTACTTC.

This clone was seen only once. CDR3 protein: CASSPDPGLRGTQYF. In DNA, the CDR3 is TGTGCCAGCAGCCCCGATCCGGGACTGCGGGGGACCCAGTACTTC. The V call is TRBV7-3, the J call TRBJ2-5; D may be TRBD2 (6 bases). Germline assignment: CDR1 SGHTA and CDR2 FQGTGA. This CDR3 has 15 amino acids. Deletions cut 5 bases from V and 7 bases from J, with 20 bases between. The full variable domain, rest sourced from reference TRBV7-3 and TRBJ2-5, is GAGVSQTPSNKVTEKGKYVELRCDPISGHTALYWYRQSLGQGPEFLIYFQGTGAADDSGLPNDRFFAVRPEGSVSTLKIQRTERGDSAVYLCASSPDPGLRGTQYFGPGTRLLVL.

This chain uses TRBV4-3 with TRBJ1-3; a possible D gene is TRBD1 (5 bases). V was shortened by 0 bases and J by 2 bases, with 14 bases between the two germline ends. The CDR3 runs to 17 residues. CDR1 and CDR2 (germline): LGHNA, YSLEER. The CDR3 here is CASSQDIVGVTGNTIYF. CDR3 sequence (DNA): TGCGCCAGCAGCCAAGATATTGTAGGGGTTACTGGAAACACCATATATTTT.

The chain carries TRBV6-6 and TRBJ1-2; tentative D call: TRBD1 (5 bases). The V end lost 8 bases, the J end lost 2 bases, and 12 bases lay between the germline ends. Germline CDR1 reads MNHNY; CDR2 reads SVGAGI (reference sequence). The CDR3 runs to 13 residues. The chain's CDR3 is CASGRELNYGYTF. The CDR3 DNA follows: TGTGCCAGCGGCAGGGAACTGAACTATGGCTACACCTTC.

This clone was seen just once. The chain is built from TRBV27 and TRBJ2-7, with D possibly matching TRBD2 (6 bases). Per the germline V gene, CDR1 is MNHEY and CDR2 is SMNVEV (reference sequence). CDR3 length equals 15 residues. V was pared by 4 bases and J by 7 bases, with 20 bases between. The CDR3 spells CASSSLGGPIMEQYF. The CDR3 nucleotides read TGTGCCAGCAGTTCCCTGGGGGGACCCATAATGGAGCAGTACTTC.

This clone was picked up a small number of times. The V call is TRBV28, the J call TRBJ2-5, with D perhaps matching TRBD2 (5 bases). V lost 2 bases, J lost 0 bases, and 10 bases lay in between. CDR1 and CDR2 from the germline V gene are MDHEN and SYDVKM. CDR3 size: 15 residues. The CDR3 coding sequence is TGTGCCAGCAGTTTAGGTCGGGGTTACCAAGAGACCCAGTACTTC. Its protein product is CASSLGRGYQETQYF.

The chain has TRBV7-2 and TRBJ2-7; the match to TRBD1 covers 9 bases. The V gene end was trimmed by 3 bases and the J gene end by 4 bases; junction bases not matched to a gene: 10. The CDR3 is 16 residues long. CDR1 is SGHTA, CDR2 FQGNSA, per germline. The CDR3, as DNA: TGTGCCAGCAGCTTCCCACCGGGACAGGGAGGTTACGAGCAGTACTTC. Translated, it gives CASSFPPGQGGYEQYF. The full variable domain, its missing parts supplied by reference TRBV7-2 and TRBJ2-7, is GAGVSQSPSNKVTEKGKDVELRCDPISGHTALYWYRQSLGQGLEFLIYFQGNSAPDKSGLPSDRFSAERTGGSVSTLTIQRTQQEDSAVYLCASSFPPGQGGYEQYFGPGTRLTVT.

This clone was detected only a few times. V is TRBV4-3 and J is TRBJ1-6; no clear D gene. This CDR3 spans 15 amino acids. Trimming removed 1 base at V and 7 bases at J, with 11 bases between. The V gene's germline CDR1 is LGHNA and CDR2 YSLEER. In DNA form, the CDR3 reads TGCGCCAGCAGCCAAGGATCGGGGTCGAATTCACCCCTCCACTTT. Residues: CASSQGSGSNSPLHF.

This clone has just a few counts. This chain joins TRBV7-9 and TRBJ2-7; D not certain. From germline, CDR1 is SEHNR and CDR2 FQNEAQ (reference sequence). The V and J ends lost 5 bases and 6 bases respectively, with 11 bases between them. The CDR3 length is 12 residues. CDR3 loop: CASSPAFGEQYF. Written as DNA, the CDR3 is TGTGCCAGCAGCCCCGCGTTCGGCGAGCAGTACTTC.

This chain joins TRBV27 and TRBJ1-1; D gene unclear. The V end lost 0 bases, the J end lost 1 base, and 12 bases lay between the germline ends. Germline-derived CDR1 and CDR2 are MNHEY and SMNVEV (reference sequence). There are 16 residues in the CDR3. Written as DNA, the CDR3 is TGTGCCAGCAGTTTATCGCTTACTCGGGGGAACACTGAAGCTTTCTTT. Protein: CASSLSLTRGNTEAFF.

J is TRBJ1-3 and V is TRBV5-4; 9 positions agree with TRBD1. This CDR3 is 16 amino acids long. V lost 4 bases to trimming and J lost 4 bases; unmatched junction nucleotides: 9. CDR1 is SGHNT and CDR2 is YYREEE in the germline V gene (reference sequence). CDR3 protein: CASSNLGTGTGNTIYF. The CDR3, as DNA: TGTGCCAGCAGCAATCTTGGGACAGGGACGGGAAACACCATATATTTT.

The chain employs TRBV5-5 and TRBJ2-1; D is possibly TRBD1 (6 bases). The CDR3 is 15 residues long. Germline CDR1 SGHKS, CDR2 YYEKEE (reference sequence). Trimming removed 1 base at V and 0 bases at J, with 8 bases between. This CDR3 is CASSLQGTSYNEQFF. CDR3 bases: TGTGCCAGCAGCTTGCAGGGGACCTCCTACAATGAGCAGTTCTTC.

By proportion, this clone is large. The J gene is TRBJ1-2, the V gene TRBV18; 7 bases match TRBD1. Per the germline V gene, CDR1 is KGHSH and CDR2 is LQKENI. The CDR3 is 15 residues long. The trim removed 5 bases at V and 4 bases at J, leaving 10 bases unmatched. For the CDR3, the DNA is TGTGCCAGCTCATCCGATCGGGACAGTACCTATGGCTACACCTTC. Amino acids: CASSSDRDSTYGYTF.

This clone has just a few counts. This chain links TRBV9 with TRBJ2-1, with D perhaps being TRBD1 or TRBD2 (7 bases each). V dropped 0 bases and J dropped 8 bases, with 12 bases sitting between them. The CDR3 contains 14 residues. CDR1 is SGDLS, CDR2 YYNGEE, per germline. The CDR3 loop reads CASSVVGGGDEQFF. The CDR3 coding sequence is TGTGCCAGCAGCGTAGTGGGAGGGGGCGATGAGCAGTTCTTC.

The chain employs TRBV19 and TRBJ1-4; D is unresolved. CDR1 is LNHDA, CDR2 SQIVND, per germline (reference sequence). The length of the CDR3 is 17 residues. The ends were cut back, 2 bases at V and 0 bases at J, with 13 bases in the middle. The CDR3 loop is CASSIRSLGATNEKLFF. Written as DNA, the CDR3 is TGTGCCAGTAGTATAAGGAGTCTGGGAGCAACTAATGAAAAACTGTTTTTT.

This clone was recorded a few times. This chain connects TRBV23-1 to TRBJ1-5; D is uncertain. Being an ORF, TRBV23-1 has a function that is uncertain. V was pared by 2 bases and J by 1 base, with 12 bases between. CDR3 length equals 16 residues. In DNA, the CDR3 is TGCGCCAGCAGTCAAATCCGGGAGGGAAGCAATCAGCCCCAGCATTTT. Translated, it gives CASSQIREGSNQPQHF.

The V gene is TRBV5-6, the J gene TRBJ2-3; 14 nucleotides align to TRBD2. CDR3 length: 18 residues. J lost 0 bases, V lost 0 bases, and 3 bases had no gene match. Germline CDR1 is SGHDT and CDR2 is YYEEEE. The CDR3 reads CASSLETSGGDSTDTQYF. The CDR3 nucleotides read TGTGCCAGCAGCTTGGAGACTAGCGGGGGGGATAGCACAGATACGCAGTATTTT.

The chain recombines TRBV27 with TRBJ1-6; no firm D call. Trimming removed 6 bases at V and 8 bases at J, with 17 bases between. The CDR3 is 15 residues long. The germline V gene encodes CDR1 MNHEY and CDR2 SMNVEV (reference sequence). The CDR3 protein is CASRDGAWRDSPLHF. CDR3 bases: TGTGCCAGCAGGGACGGAGCCTGGAGGGATTCACCCCTCCACTTT.

The chain is built from TRBV7-9 and TRBJ2-5; D perhaps matches TRBD2 (5 bases). Looked up from germline, CDR1 is SEHNR and CDR2 is FQNEAQ (reference sequence). This CDR3 is built from 14 residues. V lost 4 bases, J lost 4 bases, and 13 bases lay in between. CDR3: CASSSTLRGETQYF. The CDR3 DNA sequence: TGTGCCAGCAGCTCGACCCTACGGGGAGAGACCCAGTACTTC.

The chain is built from TRBV12-5 and TRBJ2-4; 8 bases map to TRBD2. This CDR3 comprises 18 residues. Germline V gives CDR1 LGHNT, CDR2 FRNRAP. V was clipped by 3 bases and J by 0 bases; unmatched bases: 10. The CDR3 DNA follows: TGTGCTAGTGGTTTTGGGGTAGCGGGGCTGCAAGCCAAAAACATTCAGTACTTC. Translating gives CASGFGVAGLQAKNIQYF.

The genes are TRBV7-6 and TRBJ2-1; TRBD2 matches at 9 bases. Trimming at V came to 1 base and at J to 7 bases, leaving 11 bases not matched to a gene. Germline V lookup: CDR1 SGHVS, CDR2 FNYEAQ. The CDR3 contains 17 residues. The DNA of the CDR3 is TGTGCCAGCAGCTTAGGAGGTAGCGGGGGCATATGGAATGAGCAGTTCTTC. Amino acid sequence: CASSLGGSGGIWNEQFF. The entire variable domain, with the rest obtained from reference TRBV7-6 and TRBJ2-1, is as follows: GAGVSQSPRYKVTKRGQDVALRCDPISGHVSLYWYRQALGQGPEFLTYFNYEAQQDKSGLPNDRFSAERPEGSISTLTIQRTEQRDSAMYRCASSLGGSGGIWNEQFFGPGTRLTVL.

The gene calls are TRBV6-6 and TRBJ1-5; D is unclear. The CDR3 has 13 amino acids. Germline V gene sequence: CDR1 MNHNY, CDR2 SVGAGI (reference sequence). V shed 7 bases and J shed 0 bases, with 7 bases lying between them. CDR3 sequence (DNA): TGTGCCAGCAAGTCTAATAGCAATCAGCCCCAGCATTTT. It yields the protein CASKSNSNQPQHF.

The V and J genes are TRBV28 and TRBJ2-1, with D tentatively TRBD1 or TRBD2 (5 bases each). Trimming removed 8 bases at V and 3 bases at J, with 20 bases between. The CDR3 has 16 amino acids. Germline V lookup: CDR1 MDHEN, CDR2 SYDVKM. CDR3 in DNA: TGTGCCAGCCCGCCCGGGGCGCAGGGTGGCTACAATGAGCAGTTCTTC. Amino acids: CASPPGAQGGYNEQFF.

The chain links TRBV5-6 to TRBJ2-5, with D maybe TRBD1 (5 bases). V was shortened by 0 bases and J by 5 bases, with 8 bases between the two germline ends. The CDR3 extends over 13 amino acids. Germline CDR1 and CDR2: SGHDT and YYEEEE. This chain's CDR3 is CASSLESGETQYF. The DNA of the CDR3 is TGTGCCAGCAGCTTGGAGTCAGGGGAGACCCAGTACTTC.

This chain links TRBV7-8 with TRBJ2-7, with 8 bases that match TRBD2. The CDR3 contains 15 residues. Germline lookup yields CDR1 SGHVS and CDR2 FQNEAQ. V was pared by 6 bases and J by 5 bases, with 12 bases of the junction left unmatched. The CDR3: CASSPGTGREDEQYF. In DNA form, the CDR3 reads TGTGCCAGCAGTCCCGGGACCGGGCGGGAGGACGAGCAGTACTTC.

J is TRBJ1-2 and V is TRBV6-1, with 7 positions matching TRBD1. The germline CDR1 and CDR2 sequences are MNHNS and SASEGT. The CDR3 runs to 14 residues. V was clipped by 6 bases and J by 4 bases; unmatched bases: 8. CDR3 loop: CASRATGASYGYTF. The CDR3 nucleotides are TGTGCCAGCAGGGCAACAGGGGCTAGCTATGGCTACACCTTC.